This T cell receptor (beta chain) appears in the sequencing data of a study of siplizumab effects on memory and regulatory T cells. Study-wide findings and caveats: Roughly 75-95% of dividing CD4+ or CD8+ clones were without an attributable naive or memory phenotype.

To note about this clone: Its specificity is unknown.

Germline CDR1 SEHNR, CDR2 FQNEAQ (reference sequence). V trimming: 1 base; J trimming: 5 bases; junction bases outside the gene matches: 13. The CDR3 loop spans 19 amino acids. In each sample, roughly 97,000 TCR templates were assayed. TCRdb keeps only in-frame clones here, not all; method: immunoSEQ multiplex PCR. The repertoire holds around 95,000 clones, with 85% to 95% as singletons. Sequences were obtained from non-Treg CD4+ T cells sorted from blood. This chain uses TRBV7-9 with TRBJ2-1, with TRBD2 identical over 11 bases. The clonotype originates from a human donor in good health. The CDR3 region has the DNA TGTGCCAGCAGCTTAGGGCCAAAAACTAGCGGGAGTCCTAACAATGAGCAGTTCTTC. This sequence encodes CASSLGPKTSGSPNNEQFF.